The source of this T cell receptor (beta chain) is a study of blood T cell repertoires in COVID-19. The wider study: Researchers got acute and convalescent COVID-19 samples from the United States, Italy and Spain. Sources were T cells, B-cell-depleted T cells, or PBMCs; the material itself was cDNA or gDNA.

Unmatched junction bases numbered 16, after V lost 6 bases and J lost 6 bases. This CDR3 region has 16 residues. Germline V lookup: CDR1 KGHSH, CDR2 LQKENI. How the authors handled the data: Reference gene primer amplification in the assay estimated nucleated cell counts. Using immunoSEQ multiplex PCR, the repertoire was profiled, and TCRdb retains in-frame clones only, with some absent. Clone size and V and J calls were adopted from that table, with D and trimming inferred from the DNA. The table has fewer than 400,000 clones, about 85% seen once. This clonotype was sampled from a woman aged 25-40 years who had been exposed to COVID-19. Sequenced sample: PBMCs or T cells enriched from blood (not recorded which). The V and J genes are TRBV18 and TRBJ1-2; 7 positions match TRBD1. The CDR3 loop is CASSSRRGTDLNGYTF. DNA of the CDR3: TGTGCCAGCTCGTCACGCAGGGGGACGGATCTGAATGGCTACACCTTC. The whole variable domain, remainder taken from reference TRBV18 and TRBJ1-2, is NAGVMQNPRHLVRRRGQEARLRCSPMKGHSHVYWYRQLPEEGLKFMVYLQKENIIDESGMPKERFSAEFPKEGPSILRIQQVVRGDSAAYFCASSSRRGTDLNGYTFGSGTRLTVV.